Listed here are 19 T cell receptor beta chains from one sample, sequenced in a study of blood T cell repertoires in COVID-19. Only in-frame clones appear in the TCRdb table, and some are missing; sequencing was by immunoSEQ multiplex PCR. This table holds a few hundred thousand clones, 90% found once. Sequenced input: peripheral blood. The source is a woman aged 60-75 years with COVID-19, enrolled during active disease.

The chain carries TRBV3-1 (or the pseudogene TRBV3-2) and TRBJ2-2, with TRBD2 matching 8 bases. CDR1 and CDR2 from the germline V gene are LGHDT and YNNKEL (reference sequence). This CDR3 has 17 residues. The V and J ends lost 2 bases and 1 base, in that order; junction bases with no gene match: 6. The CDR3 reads CASSQPGSGGNTGELFF. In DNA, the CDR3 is TGTGCCAGCAGCCAACCCGGGAGCGGGGGGAACACCGGGGAGCTGTTTTTT.

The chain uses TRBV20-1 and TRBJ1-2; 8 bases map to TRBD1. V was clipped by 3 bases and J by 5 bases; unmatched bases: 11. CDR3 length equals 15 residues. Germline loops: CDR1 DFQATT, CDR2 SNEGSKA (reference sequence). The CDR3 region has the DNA TGCAGTGCTAGTAAGGACAGGGCTACTCCGTATGGCTACACCTTC. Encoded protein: CSASKDRATPYGYTF.

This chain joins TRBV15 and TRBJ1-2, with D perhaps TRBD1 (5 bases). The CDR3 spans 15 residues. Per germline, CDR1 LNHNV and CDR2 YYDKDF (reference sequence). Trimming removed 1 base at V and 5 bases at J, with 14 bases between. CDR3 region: CATSRGQTESYGYTF. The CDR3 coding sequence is TGTGCCACCAGCAGAGGGCAGACAGAGAGTTATGGCTACACCTTC.

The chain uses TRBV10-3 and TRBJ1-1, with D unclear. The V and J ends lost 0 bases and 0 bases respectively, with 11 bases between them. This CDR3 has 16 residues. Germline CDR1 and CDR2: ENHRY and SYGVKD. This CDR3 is CAISESVALMNTEAFF. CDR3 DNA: TGTGCCATCAGTGAGTCGGTGGCCCTTATGAACACTGAAGCTTTCTTT.

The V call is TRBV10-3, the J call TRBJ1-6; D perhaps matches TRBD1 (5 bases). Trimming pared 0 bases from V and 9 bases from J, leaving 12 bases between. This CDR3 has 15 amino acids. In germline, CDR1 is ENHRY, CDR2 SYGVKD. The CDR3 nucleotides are TGTGCCATCAGTGAGTCGGGGCAGTTAGTTTCACCCCTCCACTTT. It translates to CAISESGQLVSPLHF.

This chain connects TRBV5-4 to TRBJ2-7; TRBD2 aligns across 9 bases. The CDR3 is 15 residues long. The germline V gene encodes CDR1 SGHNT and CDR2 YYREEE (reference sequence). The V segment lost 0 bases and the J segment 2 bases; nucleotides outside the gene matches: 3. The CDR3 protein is CASSLAGLATYEQYF. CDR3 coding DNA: TGTGCCAGCAGCTTGGCCGGACTAGCGACCTACGAGCAGTACTTC.

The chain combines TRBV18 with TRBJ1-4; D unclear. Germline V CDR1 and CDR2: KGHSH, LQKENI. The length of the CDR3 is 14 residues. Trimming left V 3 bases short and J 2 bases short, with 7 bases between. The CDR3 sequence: CASSPGQTNEKLFF. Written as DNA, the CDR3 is TGTGCCAGCTCACCGGGCCAGACTAATGAAAAACTGTTTTTT. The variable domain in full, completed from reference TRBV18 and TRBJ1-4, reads NAGVMQNPRHLVRRRGQEARLRCSPMKGHSHVYWYRQLPEEGLKFMVYLQKENIIDESGMPKERFSAEFPKEGPSILRIQQVVRGDSAAYFCASSPGQTNEKLFFGSGTQLSVL.

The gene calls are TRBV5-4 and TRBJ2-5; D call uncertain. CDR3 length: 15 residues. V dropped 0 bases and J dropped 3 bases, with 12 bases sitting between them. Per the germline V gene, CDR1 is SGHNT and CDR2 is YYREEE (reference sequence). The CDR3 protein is CASSLARHPEETQYF. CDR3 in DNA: TGTGCCAGCAGCTTGGCGCGGCACCCCGAAGAGACCCAGTACTTC.

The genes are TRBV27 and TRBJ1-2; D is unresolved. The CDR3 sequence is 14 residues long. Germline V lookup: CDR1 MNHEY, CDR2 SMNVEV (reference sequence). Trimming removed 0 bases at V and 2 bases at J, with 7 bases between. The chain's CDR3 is CASSLSSRNYGYTF. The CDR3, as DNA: TGTGCCAGCAGTTTATCGTCGCGGAACTATGGCTACACCTTC.

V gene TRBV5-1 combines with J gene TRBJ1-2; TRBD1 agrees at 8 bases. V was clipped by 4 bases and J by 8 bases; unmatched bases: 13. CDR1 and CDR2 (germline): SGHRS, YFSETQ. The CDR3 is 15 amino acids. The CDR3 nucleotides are TGCGCCAGCAGCATCAGGGGACAGGAGAACTTGGGCTACACCTTC. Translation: CASSIRGQENLGYTF.

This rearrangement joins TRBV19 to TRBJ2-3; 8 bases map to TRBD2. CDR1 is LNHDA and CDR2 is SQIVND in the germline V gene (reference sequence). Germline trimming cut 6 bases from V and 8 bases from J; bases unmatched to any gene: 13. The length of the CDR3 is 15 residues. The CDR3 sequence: CASSPLERGWVTQYF. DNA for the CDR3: TGTGCCAGTAGCCCTCTAGAGCGGGGGTGGGTTACGCAGTATTTT. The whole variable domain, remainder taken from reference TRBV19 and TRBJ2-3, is DGGITQSPKYLFRKEGQNVTLSCEQNLNHDAMYWYRQDPGQGLRLIYYSQIVNDFQKGDIAEGYSVSREKKESFPLTVTSAQKNPTAFYLCASSPLERGWVTQYFGPGTRLTVL.

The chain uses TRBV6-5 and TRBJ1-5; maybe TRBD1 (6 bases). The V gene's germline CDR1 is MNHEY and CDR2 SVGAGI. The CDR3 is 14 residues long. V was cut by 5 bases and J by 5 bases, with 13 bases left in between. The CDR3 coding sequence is TGTGCCAGCAGTCCCGAGGGGGGGTATCAGCCCCAGCATTTT. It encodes CASSPEGGYQPQHF.

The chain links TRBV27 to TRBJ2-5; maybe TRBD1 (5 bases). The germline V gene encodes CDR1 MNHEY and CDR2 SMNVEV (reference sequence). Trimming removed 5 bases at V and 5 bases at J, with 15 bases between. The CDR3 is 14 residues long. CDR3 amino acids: CASSVTRAGETQYF. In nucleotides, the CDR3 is TGTGCCAGCAGTGTGACCCGGGCAGGGGAGACCCAGTACTTC.

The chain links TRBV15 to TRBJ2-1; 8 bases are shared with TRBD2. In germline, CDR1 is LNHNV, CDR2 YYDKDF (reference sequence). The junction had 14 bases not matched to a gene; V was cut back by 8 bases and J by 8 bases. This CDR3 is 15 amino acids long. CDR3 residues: CATRPTSGTGDEQFF. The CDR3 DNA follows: TGTGCCACCCGGCCTACTAGCGGCACTGGGGATGAGCAGTTCTTC.

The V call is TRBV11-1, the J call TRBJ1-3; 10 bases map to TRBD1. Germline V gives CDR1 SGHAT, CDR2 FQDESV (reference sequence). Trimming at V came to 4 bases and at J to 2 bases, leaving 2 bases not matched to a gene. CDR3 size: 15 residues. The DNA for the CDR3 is TGTGCCAGCAGCTACGGGACAGGGGCTGGAAACACCATATATTTT. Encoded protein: CASSYGTGAGNTIYF.

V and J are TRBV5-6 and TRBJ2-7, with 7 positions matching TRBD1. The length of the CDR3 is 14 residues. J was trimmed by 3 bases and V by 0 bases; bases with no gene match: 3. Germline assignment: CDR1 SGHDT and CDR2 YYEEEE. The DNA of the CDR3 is TGTGCCAGCAGCTTGGGGACAGGAGTCTACGAGCAGTACTTC. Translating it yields CASSLGTGVYEQYF.

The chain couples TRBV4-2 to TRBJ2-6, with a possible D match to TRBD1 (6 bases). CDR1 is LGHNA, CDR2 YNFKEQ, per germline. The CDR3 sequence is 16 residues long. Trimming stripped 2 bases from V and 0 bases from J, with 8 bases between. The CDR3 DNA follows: TGTGCCAGCAGCCAATACAGGGTCTCTGGGGCCAACGTCCTGACTTTC. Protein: CASSQYRVSGANVLTF.

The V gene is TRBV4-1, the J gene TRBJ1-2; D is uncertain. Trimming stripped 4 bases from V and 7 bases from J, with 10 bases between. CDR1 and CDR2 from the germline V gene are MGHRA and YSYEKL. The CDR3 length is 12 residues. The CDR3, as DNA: TGCGCCAGCAGCCCGGGTCCATCTGGCTACACCTTC. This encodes CASSPGPSGYTF.

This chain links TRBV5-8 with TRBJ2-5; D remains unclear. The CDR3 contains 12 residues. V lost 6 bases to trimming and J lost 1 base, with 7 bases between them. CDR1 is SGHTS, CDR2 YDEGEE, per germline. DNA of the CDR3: TGTGCCAGCAACCGACTCCAAGAGACCCAGTACTTC. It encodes CASNRLQETQYF. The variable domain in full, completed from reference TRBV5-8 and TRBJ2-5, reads EAGVTQSPTHLIKTRGQQATLRCSPISGHTSVYWYQQALGLGLQFLLWYDEGEERNRGNFPPRFSGRQFPNYSSELNVNALELEDSALYLCASNRLQETQYFGPGTRLLVL.